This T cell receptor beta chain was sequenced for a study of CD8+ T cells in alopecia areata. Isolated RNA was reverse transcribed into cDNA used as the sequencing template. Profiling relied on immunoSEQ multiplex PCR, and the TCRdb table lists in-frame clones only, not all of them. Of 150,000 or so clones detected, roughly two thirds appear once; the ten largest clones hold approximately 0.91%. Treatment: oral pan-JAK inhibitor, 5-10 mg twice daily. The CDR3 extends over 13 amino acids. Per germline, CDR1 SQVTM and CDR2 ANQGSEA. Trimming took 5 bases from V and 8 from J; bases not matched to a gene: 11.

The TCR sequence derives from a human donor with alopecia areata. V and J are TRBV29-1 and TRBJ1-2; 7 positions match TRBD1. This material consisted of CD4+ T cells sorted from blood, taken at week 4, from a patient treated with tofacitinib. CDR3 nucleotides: TGCAGCGTTTACACCGGGACAGAAGTCGGCTACACCTTC. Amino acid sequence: CSVYTGTEVGYTF.